This T cell receptor (beta chain) derives from a study of cytomegalovirus exposure and HLA in healthy donors. Primers: 60 Vbeta forward and 13 Jbeta reverse. Using immunoSEQ multiplex PCR, the repertoire was profiled, and TCRdb retains in-frame clones only, with some absent. In the table there are under 150,000 clones, about 80% of which are singletons. This TCR was recovered from a woman aged 40 to 50 in good health and CMV-seropositive. The specimen sequenced was PBMCs.

CDR3 sequence: CATSRTRTGQETQYF. CDR3 coding DNA: TGTGCCACCAGCAGGACCAGGACAGGGCAAGAGACCCAGTACTTC. The chain joins TRBV15 to TRBJ2-5; TRBD1 agrees at 8 bases. This CDR3 is 15 amino acids long. The V segment lost 3 bases and the J segment 2 bases; nucleotides outside the gene matches: 5. CDR1 and CDR2 from the germline V gene are LNHNV and YYDKDF (reference sequence). The full variable domain, completed using reference TRBV15 and TRBJ2-5, is DAMVIQNPRYQVTQFGKPVTLSCSQTLNHNVMYWYQQKSSQAPKLLFHYYDKDFNNEADTPDNFQSRRPNTSFCFLDIRSPGLGDTAMYLCATSRTRTGQETQYFGPGTRLLVL.